One and the same sample provided the 21 T cell receptor beta chains below, sequenced in a study of OX40 agonist ivuxolimab in advanced cancers. Receptors were amplified or captured by the immunoSEQ multiplex PCR assay. The table was pulled from immuneACCESS by TCRdb, which kept in-frame rearrangements only. Such tables lose some clones; where checked, under half of the loss comes from unresolved V genes, and the rest has no known cause. This sample comprises about 18,000 clones, 90% of them detected only once. The top ten clonotypes cover around half of the sample. The sequences come from CD4+ or CD8+ T cells sorted from blood, collected in a trial of the OX40 agonist ivuxolimab. These receptors all stem from an adult with an advanced solid tumor such as melanoma, head and neck, liver or kidney cancer.

This chain links TRBV5-6 with TRBJ2-5; TRBD2 matches at 10 bases. V lost 1 base, J lost 7 bases, and 7 bases stayed unmatched. The CDR3 loop spans 15 amino acids. Germline lookup yields CDR1 SGHDT and CDR2 YYEEEE. CDR3 DNA sequence: TGTGCCAGCAGCTTGACTAGCGGGGAGGTCGGGACCCAGTACTTC. Its protein product is CASSLTSGEVGTQYF.

This chain connects TRBV28 to TRBJ2-2, with TRBD2 matching over 11 bases. CDR1 and CDR2 from the germline V gene are MDHEN and SYDVKM. V shed 5 bases and J 6 bases; nucleotides not matched to a gene: 5. The CDR3 has 15 amino acids. The CDR3 DNA is TGTGCCAGCAGTGGGGCTAGCGGGAGGTCCGGGGAGCTGTTTTTT. It translates to CASSGASGRSGELFF.

The rearrangement links TRBV4-1 to TRBJ1-3, with 7 bases identical to TRBD1. V shed 3 bases and J 0 bases; nucleotides not matched to a gene: 14. The V gene's germline CDR1 is MGHRA and CDR2 YSYEKL. This CDR3 has 19 residues. The CDR3 loop reads CASSQMGGGKPFSGNTIYF. CDR3 bases: TGCGCCAGCAGCCAGATGGGAGGGGGCAAACCTTTCTCTGGAAACACCATATATTTT.

The chain is built from TRBV27 and TRBJ2-7, with D perhaps being TRBD1 or TRBD2 (5 bases each). Germline values: CDR1 MNHEY, CDR2 SMNVEV (reference sequence). The V and J ends lost 3 bases and 2 bases respectively, with 8 bases between them. This CDR3 comprises 13 residues. CDR3 amino acids: CASSFRDPYEQYF. Written as DNA, the CDR3 is TGTGCCAGCAGTTTCCGGGACCCCTACGAGCAGTACTTC.

CDR3 in amino acids: CASSPDRASTDTQYF. CDR3 in DNA: TGTGCCAGCAGCCCGGACAGAGCTAGCACAGATACGCAGTATTTT. The gene calls are TRBV5-4 and TRBJ2-3; perhaps TRBD1 as D (6 bases). V gave up 4 bases and J gave up 0 bases, with 12 bases separating them. CDR1 SGHNT and CDR2 YYREEE come from the germline V gene (reference sequence). This CDR3 contains 15 residues. The variable domain in full, with the rest retrieved from reference TRBV5-4 and TRBJ2-3, is ETGVTQSPTHLIKTRGQQVTLRCSSQSGHNTVSWYQQALGQGPQFIFQYYREEENGRGNFPPRFSGLQFPNYSSELNVNALELDDSALYLCASSPDRASTDTQYFGPGTRLTVL.

The gene calls are TRBV29-1 and TRBJ2-6, with 12 positions matching TRBD2. V was pared by 2 bases and J by 2 bases, with 13 bases of the junction left unmatched. The germline CDR1 and CDR2 sequences are SQVTM and ANQGSEA. The CDR3 sequence is 20 residues long. The CDR3 region is CSVESTGLAGGTTGANVLTF. The CDR3 bases are TGCAGCGTTGAAAGTACGGGGCTAGCGGGAGGGACAACTGGGGCCAACGTCCTGACTTTC. Combining the CDR3 with reference TRBV29-1 and TRBJ2-6 gives the whole variable domain SAVISQKPSRDICQRGTSLTIQCQVDSQVTMMFWYRQQPGQSLTLIATANQGSEATYESGFVIDKFPISRPNLTFSTLTVSNMSPEDSSIYLCSVESTGLAGGTTGANVLTFGAGSRLTVL.

The genes are TRBV7-9 and TRBJ1-1, with a tentative D call TRBD1 (5 bases). The CDR3 is 13 amino acids. Germline loops: CDR1 SEHNR, CDR2 FQNEAQ (reference sequence). V was shortened by 5 bases and J by 5 bases, with 12 bases between the two germline ends. DNA for the CDR3: TGTGCCAGCAGCCTCCCCGGGGGAACTGAAGCTTTCTTT. Translation gives CASSLPGGTEAFF.

This chain links TRBV5-1 with TRBJ2-1, with a tentative D call TRBD2 (5 bases). This CDR3 has 16 amino acids. Trimming cost V 4 bases and J 0 bases, with 14 bases left between them. Germline V gives CDR1 SGHRS, CDR2 YFSETQ. The CDR3 DNA follows: TGCGCCAGCAGCGCGATAGCGCATAGCTCCTACAATGAGCAGTTCTTC. Its protein is CASSAIAHSSYNEQFF.

The chain joins TRBV7-9 to TRBJ2-2; the D gene could be TRBD1 or TRBD2 (5 bases each). CDR1 is SEHNR and CDR2 is FQNEAQ in the germline V gene (reference sequence). The ends were cut back, 4 bases at V and 4 bases at J, with 10 bases in the middle. The CDR3 length is 14 residues. The CDR3 sequence is CASSSGPTTGELFF. The CDR3 coding sequence is TGTGCCAGCAGCTCGGGACCAACCACCGGGGAGCTGTTTTTT.

CDR3 residues: CASSLRQGIGEQFF. CDR3 coding DNA: TGTGCCAGCAGTTTAAGGCAGGGGATTGGGGAGCAGTTCTTC. The gene calls are TRBV28 and TRBJ2-1, with D possibly being TRBD1 (6 bases). The CDR3 runs to 14 residues. V lost 2 bases and J lost 10, with 15 bases in between. Germline V lookup: CDR1 MDHEN, CDR2 SYDVKM.

DNA for the CDR3: TGTGCCAGCAGCGTAGCTCAGGACAGGGTTTCTGGGGCCAACGTCCTGACTTTC. Translating gives CASSVAQDRVSGANVLTF. The chain is built from TRBV9 and TRBJ2-6; 8 nucleotides match TRBD1. The CDR3 covers 18 residues. The V gene's germline CDR1 is SGDLS and CDR2 YYNGEE. V lost 0 bases and J lost 1; bases outside the gene matches: 6.

The chain has TRBV18 and TRBJ1-3; no firm D call. The germline V gene encodes CDR1 KGHSH and CDR2 LQKENI. V was clipped by 6 bases and J by 6 bases, with 12 bases between them. The CDR3 loop spans 13 amino acids. In DNA form, the CDR3 reads TGTGCCAGCTCGAAACCCCCCCAAAACACCATATATTTT. Its protein product is CASSKPPQNTIYF.

This sequence joins TRBV5-1 and TRBJ2-5; a weak D match, TRBD2 (6 bases). CDR3 size: 14 residues. Germline-derived CDR1 and CDR2 are SGHRS and YFSETQ. With 6 bases removed from V and 5 bases from J, the gap between germline ends came to 17 bases. The CDR3 bases are TGCGCCAGCACTCCGGGCGGGATGGGGGAGACCCAGTACTTC. Residues: CASTPGGMGETQYF.

This chain connects TRBV7-6 to TRBJ1-5, with D tentatively TRBD1 (5 bases). This CDR3 is built from 15 residues. Trimming removed 3 bases from V and 3 bases from J, with 12 bases in between. In germline, CDR1 is SGHVS, CDR2 FNYEAQ. The CDR3 bases are TGTGCCAGCAGCTTGGATGCGGGGCTCAATCAGCCCCAGCATTTT. This gives the protein CASSLDAGLNQPQHF.

The genes are TRBV27 and TRBJ1-5, with 7 bases fitting TRBD1. Germline CDR1 reads MNHEY; CDR2 reads SMNVEV (reference sequence). Trimming took 3 bases from V and 7 from J; bases not matched to a gene: 3. CDR3 length: 13 residues. CDR3 in DNA: TGTGCCAGCAGTTTTGGCAGGGGGCAGCCCCAGCATTTT. Protein sequence: CASSFGRGQPQHF.

This rearrangement joins TRBV9 to TRBJ1-1; D remains ambiguous. Germline CDR1 and CDR2: SGDLS and YYNGEE. This CDR3 has 13 residues. Trimming shortened V by 2 bases and J by 1 base, and 6 bases separated the two germline ends. CDR3 DNA sequence: TGTGCCAGCAGCGTCGGGTGGAACACTGAAGCTTTCTTT. Protein sequence: CASSVGWNTEAFF.

V and J are TRBV4-3 and TRBJ2-2; D is perhaps TRBD2 (6 bases). Per the germline V gene, CDR1 is LGHNA and CDR2 is YSLEER. Trimming pared 0 bases from V and 1 base from J, leaving 12 bases between. The CDR3 extends over 17 amino acids. CDR3 protein: CASSQDLGRGNTGELFF. In DNA, the CDR3 is TGCGCCAGCAGCCAAGATTTGGGGCGGGGGAACACCGGGGAGCTGTTTTTT.

CDR3 nucleotide sequence: TGCGCCAGCAGCCTACCAGGGGCAGGCGGGGAGCTGTTTTTT. Residues: CASSLPGAGGELFF. The V call is TRBV4-3, the J call TRBJ2-2; tentative D call: TRBD1 (6 bases). Trimming shortened V by 4 bases and J by 7 bases, and 13 bases separated the two germline ends. Looked up from germline, CDR1 is LGHNA and CDR2 is YSLEER. The CDR3 is 14 residues long.

The rearrangement joins TRBV7-9 to TRBJ2-7, with 11 positions matching TRBD2. CDR1 is SEHNR, CDR2 FQNEAQ, per germline (reference sequence). V gave up 6 bases and J gave up 6 bases; unmatched junction bases: 7. The CDR3 has 14 amino acids. In DNA form, the CDR3 reads TGTGCCAGCAGTTATAGCGGGAGGGCCTTCGAGCAGTACTTC. It is translated as CASSYSGRAFEQYF.

The rearrangement links TRBV28 to TRBJ1-2; D is undetermined. Germline assignment: CDR1 MDHEN and CDR2 SYDVKM. V lost 4 bases to trimming and J lost 4 bases, with 19 bases between them. This CDR3 has 16 amino acids. The CDR3 coding sequence is TGTGCCAGCAGTTCCATAACGGGAAATATGATCTATGGCTACACCTTC. This translates into CASSSITGNMIYGYTF.

The CDR3 DNA reads as TGCGCCAGCAGCCAAGTTTACGGTGACTACTCCTACGAGCAGTACTTC. It yields the protein CASSQVYGDYSYEQYF. The genes are TRBV4-3 and TRBJ2-7, with D tentatively TRBD2 (5 bases). The germline V gene has CDR1 LGHNA and CDR2 YSLEER. V was shortened by 1 base and J by 0 bases, with 13 bases between the two germline ends. This CDR3 spans 16 amino acids.